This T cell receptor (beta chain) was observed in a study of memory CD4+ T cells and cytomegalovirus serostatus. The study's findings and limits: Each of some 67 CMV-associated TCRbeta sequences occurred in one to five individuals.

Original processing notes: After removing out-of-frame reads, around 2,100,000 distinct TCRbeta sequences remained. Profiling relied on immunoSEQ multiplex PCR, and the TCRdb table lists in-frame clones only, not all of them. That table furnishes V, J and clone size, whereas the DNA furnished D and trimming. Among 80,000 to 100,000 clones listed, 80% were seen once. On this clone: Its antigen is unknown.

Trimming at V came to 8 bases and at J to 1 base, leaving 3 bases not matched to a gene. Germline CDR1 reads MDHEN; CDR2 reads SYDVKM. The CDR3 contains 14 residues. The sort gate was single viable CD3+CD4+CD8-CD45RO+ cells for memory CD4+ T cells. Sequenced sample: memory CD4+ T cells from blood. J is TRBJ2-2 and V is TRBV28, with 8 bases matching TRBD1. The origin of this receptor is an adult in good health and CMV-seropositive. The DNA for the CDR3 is TGTGCCAGCTTAGGGACAGGGAACACCGGGGAGCTGTTTTTT. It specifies CASLGTGNTGELFF.